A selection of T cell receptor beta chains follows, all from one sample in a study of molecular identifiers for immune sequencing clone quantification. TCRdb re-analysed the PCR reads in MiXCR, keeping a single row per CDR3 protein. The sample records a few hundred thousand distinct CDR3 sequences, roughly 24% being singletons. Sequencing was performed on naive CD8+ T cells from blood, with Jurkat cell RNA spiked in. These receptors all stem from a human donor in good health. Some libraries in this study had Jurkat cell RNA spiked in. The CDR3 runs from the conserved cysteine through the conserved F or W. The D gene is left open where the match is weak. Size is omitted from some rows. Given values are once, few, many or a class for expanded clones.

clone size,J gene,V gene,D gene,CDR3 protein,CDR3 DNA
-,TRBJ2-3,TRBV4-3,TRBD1,CASSPQDRSRGDTQYF,TGCGCCAGCAGCCCTCAGGACAGGTCCAGGGGGGATACGCAGTATTTT
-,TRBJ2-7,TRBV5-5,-,CASSPVRSVYEQYF,TGTGCCAGCAGCCCCGTGAGGAGTGTCTACGAGCAGTACTTC
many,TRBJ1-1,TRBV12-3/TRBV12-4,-,CASSRDTEAFF,TGTGCCAGCAGCCGGGACACTGAAGCTTTCTTT
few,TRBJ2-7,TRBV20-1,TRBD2,CSARARRLAGAEQYF,TGCAGTGCTAGAGCCCGGCGACTAGCGGGAGCCGAGCAGTACTTC
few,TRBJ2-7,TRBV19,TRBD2,CASSVLAVPPREQYF,TGTGCCAGTAGTGTACTAGCGGTTCCCCCCCGCGAGCAGTACTTC
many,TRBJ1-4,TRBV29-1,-,CSVVNRDPTNEKLFF,TGCAGCGTTGTAAACAGGGACCCAACTAATGAAAAACTGTTTTTT
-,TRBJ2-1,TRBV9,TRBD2,CASSVVERGAYNEQFF,TGTGCCAGCAGCGTAGTGGAGCGGGGGGCCTACAATGAGCAGTTCTTC
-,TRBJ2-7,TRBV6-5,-,CASSYAGPSYEQYF,TGTGCCAGCAGTTATGCAGGACCGTCCTACGAGCAGTACTTC
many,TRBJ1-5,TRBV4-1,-,CASSRGDGSNQPQHF,TGCGCCAGCAGCCGTGGTGACGGTAGCAATCAGCCCCAGCATTTT
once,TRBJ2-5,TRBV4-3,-,CANSQDRGYQETQYF,TGCGCCAACAGCCAAGATAGAGGCTACCAAGAGACCCAGTACTTC
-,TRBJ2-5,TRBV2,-,CASSPAGTSLKTQYF,TGTGCCAGCAGTCCCGCAGGGACGAGCCTCAAGACCCAGTACTTC
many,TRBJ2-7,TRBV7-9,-,CASSSSLTPHEQYF,TGTGCCAGCAGCTCCTCTCTGACACCCCACGAGCAGTACTTC
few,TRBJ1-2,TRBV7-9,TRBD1,CASSPSSDRLTRGYTF,TGTGCCAGCAGCCCCTCGTCGGACAGGCTAACCAGAGGCTACACCTTC
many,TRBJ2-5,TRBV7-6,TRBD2,CASSRVAGTSGGAYQETQYF,TGTGCCAGCAGCCGCGTAGCCGGGACTAGCGGGGGGGCGTACCAAGAGACCCAGTACTTC
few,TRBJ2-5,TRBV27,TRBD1,CASSLSARGSQETQYF,TGTGCCAGCAGTTTATCCGCCAGGGGGTCCCAAGAGACCCAGTACTTC
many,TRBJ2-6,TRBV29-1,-,CSVYTHRDGANVLTF,TGCAGCGTTTACACCCACAGGGATGGGGCCAACGTCCTGACTTTC
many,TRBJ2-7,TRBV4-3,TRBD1,CASSQARQGYEQYF,TGCGCCAGCAGCCAAGCCCGACAGGGCTACGAGCAGTACTTC
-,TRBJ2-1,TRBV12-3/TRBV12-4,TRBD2,CASSSGGYERFF,TGTGCCAGCAGCAGCGGGGGCTATGAGCGGTTCTTC
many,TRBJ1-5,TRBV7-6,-,CASSLFSNSNQPQHF,TGTGCCAGCAGCTTATTCAGCAATAGCAATCAGCCCCAGCATTTT
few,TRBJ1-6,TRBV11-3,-,CASSFRGDNSPLHF,TGTGCCAGCAGCTTTAGGGGAGATAATTCACCCCTCCACTTT
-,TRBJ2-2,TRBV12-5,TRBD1,CASGPGTGPNTGELFF,TGTGCTAGTGGCCCCGGGACAGGGCCGAACACCGGGGAGCTGTTTTTT
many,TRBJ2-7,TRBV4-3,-,CASSQNRADEQYF,TGCGCCAGCAGCCAGAACAGGGCCGACGAGCAGTACTTC
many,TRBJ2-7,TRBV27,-,CASSLSALYEQYF,TGTGCCAGCAGTTTATCGGCACTCTACGAGCAGTACTTC
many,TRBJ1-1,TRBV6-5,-,CASSYWGGMNTEAFF,TGTGCCAGCAGTTACTGGGGGGGGATGAACACTGAAGCTTTCTTT
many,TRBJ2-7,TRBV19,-,CASTPGPAYEQYF,TGTGCCAGTACCCCCGGGCCTGCCTACGAGCAGTACTTC